This T cell receptor (beta chain) was captured in a study of regulatory T cells in long-lasting Graves disease. TCR beta libraries were built with iRepertoire HTBI primers and Arm-PCR of CDR3 regions. One entry per CDR3 protein, called by TCRdb with MiXCR from the multiplex PCR reads. In the table there are 400,000 or so distinct CDR3 sequences, more than 20% of which are singletons. This clonotype was seen at least ten times. Trimming left V 5 bases short and J 2 bases short, with 19 bases between. The CDR3 contains 16 residues. Looked up from germline, CDR1 is MDHEN and CDR2 is SYDVKM. The sample's time point: persistent/refractory GD, antithyroid drugs over 5 years with positive TRAb. After RNA was extracted from PBMCs, the TCR library was made from it. It was by American Thyroid Association guidelines that Graves' disease was diagnosed.

The material sequenced was peripheral blood mononuclear cells (PBMCs), taken when the disease was refractory, from a patient treated with antithyroid drugs. The sequence came from a female donor with Graves disease. This chain connects TRBV28 to TRBJ2-7; D is unresolved. The CDR3 nucleotides read TGTGCCAGCAGTCCCCTTGGGCAGGACCAACCCTACGAGCAGTACTTC. Translation: CASSPLGQDQPYEQYF.